This note documents a single T cell receptor (beta chain) sequence. Its antigen remains unidentified. Data came from immunoSEQ multiplex PCR; TCRdb stores just in-frame clones and leaves some out. The sample holds 1,400,000 or so clones, 98% seen once. This sample was taken from a study of shared clonotypes between healthy human individuals. Study results and limitations: Naive subsets tended to show greater estimated richness than memory subsets.

Between the trimmed V and J ends, which lost 5 bases and 3 bases, there was a span of 14 bases. The V gene's germline CDR1 is MDHEN and CDR2 SYDVKM. The CDR3 consists of 14 residues. The sequence was obtained from a man younger than 45 in good health. The chain has TRBV28 and TRBJ2-7; D is undetermined. Sequenced: naive CD4+ T cells sorted from blood. Subset noted: CD45RA+ positively selected. The CDR3 protein is CASSLPLGRYEQYF. Here the CDR3 DNA reads TGTGCCAGCAGTCTACCCCTAGGACGCTACGAGCAGTACTTC.